This T cell receptor (beta chain) was recovered during a study of spatial heterogeneity in lung cancer. Study-wide context: The donors, 72 patients with untreated early-stage non-small cell lung cancer, provided the samples. PBMC samples from follow-up, where available, were sequenced a median of around 22 months after resection.

The sample's time point: blood at routine non-recurrence follow-up after resection. Sequencing of whole RNA from tumor, nontumor lung or frozen PBMC involved no sorting. This clonotype occurred a few times. TCRdb reprocessed the 5' RACE reads via MiXCR and lists one record per CDR3 protein. The sample shows around 47,000 distinct CDR3 sequences, roughly 7.4% of them seen only once. The germline CDR1 and CDR2 sequences are SGHVS and FQNEAQ. The CDR3 contains 16 residues. V gave up 2 bases and J gave up 0 bases; unmatched junction bases: 4. The clonotype comes from a female donor with early-stage non-small cell lung cancer. The genes are TRBV7-8 and TRBJ1-1; 9 bases are a match to TRBD1. The sequencing used PBMCs, collected at follow-up. CDR3 nucleotides: TGTGCCAGCAGCTTAATACAGGGGGCTGTGAACACTGAAGCTTTCTTT. This translates into CASSLIQGAVNTEAFF.